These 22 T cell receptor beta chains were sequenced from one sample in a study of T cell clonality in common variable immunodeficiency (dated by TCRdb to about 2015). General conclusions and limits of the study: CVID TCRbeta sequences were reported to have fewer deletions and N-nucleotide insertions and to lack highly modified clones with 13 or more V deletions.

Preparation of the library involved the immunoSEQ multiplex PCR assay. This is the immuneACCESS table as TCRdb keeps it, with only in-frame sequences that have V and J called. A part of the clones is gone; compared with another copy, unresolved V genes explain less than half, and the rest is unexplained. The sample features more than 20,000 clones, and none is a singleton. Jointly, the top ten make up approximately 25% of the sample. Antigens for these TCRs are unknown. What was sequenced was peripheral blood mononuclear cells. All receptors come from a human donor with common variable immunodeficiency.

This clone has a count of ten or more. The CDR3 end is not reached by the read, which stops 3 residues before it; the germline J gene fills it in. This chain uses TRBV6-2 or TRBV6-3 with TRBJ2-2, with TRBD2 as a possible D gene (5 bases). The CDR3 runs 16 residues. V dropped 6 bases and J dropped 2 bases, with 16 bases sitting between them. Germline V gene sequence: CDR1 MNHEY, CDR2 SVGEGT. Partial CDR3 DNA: TGTGCCAGCAGAGGCTCACTAGGTGCCAACACCGGGGAG. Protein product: CASRGSLGANTGE. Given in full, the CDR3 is CASRGSLGANTGELFF.

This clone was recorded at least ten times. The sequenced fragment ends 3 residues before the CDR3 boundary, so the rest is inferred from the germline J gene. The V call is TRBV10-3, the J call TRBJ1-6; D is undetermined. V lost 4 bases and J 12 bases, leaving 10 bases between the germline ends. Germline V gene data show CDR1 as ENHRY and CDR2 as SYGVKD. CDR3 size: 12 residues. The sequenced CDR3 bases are TGTGCCATCAGTGCCCCCCGGGGACCC. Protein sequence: CAISAPRGP. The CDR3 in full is CAISAPRGPLHF.

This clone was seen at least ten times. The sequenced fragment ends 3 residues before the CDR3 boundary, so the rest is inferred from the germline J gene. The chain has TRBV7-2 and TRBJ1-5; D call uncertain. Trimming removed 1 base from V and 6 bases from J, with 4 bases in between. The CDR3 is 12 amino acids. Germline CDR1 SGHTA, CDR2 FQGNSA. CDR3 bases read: TGTGCCAGCAGCTTAGACTCTCAGCCC. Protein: CASSLDSQP. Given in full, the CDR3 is CASSLDSQPQHF.

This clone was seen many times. The covered CDR3 bases are TGTGCCAGCAGCTTACCGGGGAGCGCGGGCGAG. The encoded protein is CASSLPGSAGE. In full, the CDR3 is CASSLPGSAGEQYF. The chain is built from TRBV7-9 and TRBJ2-7; perhaps TRBD2 as D (5 bases). The sequence runs out 3 residues before the end of the CDR3; the remainder is reconstructed from the germline J gene. V shed 2 bases and J shed 6 bases, with 14 bases lying between them. Germline CDR1 and CDR2: SEHNR and FQNEAQ (reference sequence). The CDR3 sequence is 14 residues long.

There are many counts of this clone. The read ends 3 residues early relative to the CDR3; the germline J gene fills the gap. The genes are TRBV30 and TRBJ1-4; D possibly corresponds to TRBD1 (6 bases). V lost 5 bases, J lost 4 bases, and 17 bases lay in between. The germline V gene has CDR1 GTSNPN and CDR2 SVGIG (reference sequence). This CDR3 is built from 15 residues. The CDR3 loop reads CAWFIRGYGNEKLFF. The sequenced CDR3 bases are TGTGCCTGGTTCATAAGGGGGTACGGTAATGAAAAA. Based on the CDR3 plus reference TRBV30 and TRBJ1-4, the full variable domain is SQTIHQWPATLVQPVGSPLSLECTVEGTSNPNLYWYRQAAGRGLQLLFYSVGIGQISSEVPQNLSASRPQDRQFILSSKKLLLSDSGFYLCAWFIRGYGNEKLFFGSGTQLSVL.

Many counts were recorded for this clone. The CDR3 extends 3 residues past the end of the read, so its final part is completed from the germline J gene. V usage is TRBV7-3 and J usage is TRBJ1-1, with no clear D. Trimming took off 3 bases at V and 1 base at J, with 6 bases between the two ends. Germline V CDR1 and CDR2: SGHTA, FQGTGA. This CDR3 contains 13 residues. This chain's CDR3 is CASSFGGNTEAFF. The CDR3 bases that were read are TGTGCCAGCAGCTTTGGCGGGAACACTGAA.

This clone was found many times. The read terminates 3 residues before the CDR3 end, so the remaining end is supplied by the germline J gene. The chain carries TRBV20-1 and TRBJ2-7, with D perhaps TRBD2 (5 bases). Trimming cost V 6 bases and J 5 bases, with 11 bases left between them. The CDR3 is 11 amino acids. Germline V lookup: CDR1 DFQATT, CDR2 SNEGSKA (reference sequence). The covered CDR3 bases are TGCAGTGCCTCTAGCCCAGACGAG. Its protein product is CSASSPDE. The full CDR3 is CSASSPDEQYF.

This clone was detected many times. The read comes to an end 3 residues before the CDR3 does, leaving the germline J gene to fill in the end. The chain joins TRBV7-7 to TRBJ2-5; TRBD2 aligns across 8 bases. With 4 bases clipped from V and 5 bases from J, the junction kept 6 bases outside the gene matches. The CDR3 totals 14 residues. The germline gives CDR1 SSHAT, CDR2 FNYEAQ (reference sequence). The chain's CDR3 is CASSSGTSTETQYF. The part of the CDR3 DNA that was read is TGTGCCAGCAGCTCCGGGACTAGTACTGAGACC.

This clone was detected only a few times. CDR3 protein: CASSNWANRRETQYF. Partial CDR3 DNA: TGTGCCAGCAGCAACTGGGCCAACCGTAGGGAGACC. The J gene is TRBJ2-5, the V gene TRBV7-9; D gene ambiguous. Read data end 3 residues before the CDR3 end; the end is taken from the germline J gene. The CDR3 contains 15 residues. Per the germline V gene, CDR1 is SEHNR and CDR2 is FQNEAQ (reference sequence). Trimming shortened V by 5 bases and J by 5 bases, and 18 bases separated the two germline ends. Based on the CDR3 plus reference TRBV7-9 and TRBJ2-5, the full variable domain is DTGVSQNPRHKITKRGQNVTFRCDPISEHNRLYWYRQTLGQGPEFLTYFQNEAQLEKSRLLSDRFSAERPKGSFSTLEIQRTEQGDSAMYLCASSNWANRRETQYFGPGTRLLVL.

The CDR3 here is CASSETPGAGGYTF. Partial CDR3 DNA: TGTGCCAGCAGTGAAACCCCTGGGGCAGGGGGC. The rearrangement joins TRBV6-1 to TRBJ1-2, with a tentative D call TRBD1 (5 bases). The sequence runs out 3 residues before the end of the CDR3; the remainder is reconstructed from the germline J gene. Germline CDR1 is MNHNS and CDR2 is SASEGT. The CDR3 is 14 amino acids.

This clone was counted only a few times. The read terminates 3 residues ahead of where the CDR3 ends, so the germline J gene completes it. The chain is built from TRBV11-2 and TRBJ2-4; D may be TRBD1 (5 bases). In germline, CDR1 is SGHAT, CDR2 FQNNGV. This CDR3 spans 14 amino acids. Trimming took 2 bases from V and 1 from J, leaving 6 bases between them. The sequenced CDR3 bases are TGTGCCAGCAGCTTACAGGGTGCCAAAAACATT. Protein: CASSLQGAKNI. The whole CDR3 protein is CASSLQGAKNIQYF.

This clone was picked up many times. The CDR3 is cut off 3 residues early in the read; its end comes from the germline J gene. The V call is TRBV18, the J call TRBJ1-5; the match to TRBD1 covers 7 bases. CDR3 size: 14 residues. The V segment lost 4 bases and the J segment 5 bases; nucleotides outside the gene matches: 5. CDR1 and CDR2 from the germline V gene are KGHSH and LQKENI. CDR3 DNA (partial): TGTGCCAGCTCACAAGCCACAGGGGATCAGCCC. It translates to CASSQATGDQP. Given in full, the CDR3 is CASSQATGDQPQHF.

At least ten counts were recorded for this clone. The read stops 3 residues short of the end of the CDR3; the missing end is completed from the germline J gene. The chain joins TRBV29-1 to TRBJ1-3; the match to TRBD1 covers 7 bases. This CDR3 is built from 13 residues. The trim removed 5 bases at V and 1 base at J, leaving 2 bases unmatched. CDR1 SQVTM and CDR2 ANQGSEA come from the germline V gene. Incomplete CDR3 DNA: TGCAGCGTTACAGGGGTTTCTGGAAACACC. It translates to CSVTGVSGNT. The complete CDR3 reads CSVTGVSGNTIYF. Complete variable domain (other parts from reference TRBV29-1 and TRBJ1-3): SAVISQKPSRDICQRGTSLTIQCQVDSQVTMMFWYRQQPGQSLTLIATANQGSEATYESGFVIDKFPISRPNLTFSTLTVSNMSPEDSSIYLCSVTGVSGNTIYFGEGSWLTVV.

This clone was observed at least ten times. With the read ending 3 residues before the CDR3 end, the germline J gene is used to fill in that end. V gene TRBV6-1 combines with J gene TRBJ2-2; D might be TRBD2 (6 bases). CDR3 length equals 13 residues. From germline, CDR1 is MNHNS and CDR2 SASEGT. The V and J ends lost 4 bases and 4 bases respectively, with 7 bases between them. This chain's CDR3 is CASSVLATGELFF. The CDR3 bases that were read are TGTGCCAGCAGTGTACTAGCCACCGGGGAG.

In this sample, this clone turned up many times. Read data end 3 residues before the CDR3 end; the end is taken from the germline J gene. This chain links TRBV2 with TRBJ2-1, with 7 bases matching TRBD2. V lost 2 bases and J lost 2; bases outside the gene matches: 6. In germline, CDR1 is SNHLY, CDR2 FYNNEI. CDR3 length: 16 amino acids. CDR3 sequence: CASSERGTTTYNEQFF. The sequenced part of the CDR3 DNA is TGTGCCAGCAGTGAACGTGGGACTACAACCTACAATGAG.

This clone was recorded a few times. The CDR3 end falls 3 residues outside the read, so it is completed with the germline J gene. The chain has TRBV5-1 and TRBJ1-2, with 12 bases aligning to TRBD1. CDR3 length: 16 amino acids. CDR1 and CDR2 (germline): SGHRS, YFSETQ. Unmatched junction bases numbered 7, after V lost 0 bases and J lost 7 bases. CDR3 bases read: TGCGCCAGCAGCTTGGGACGGGGACAGGGGGCGCTTGGC. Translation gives CASSLGRGQGALG. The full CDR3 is CASSLGRGQGALGYTF.

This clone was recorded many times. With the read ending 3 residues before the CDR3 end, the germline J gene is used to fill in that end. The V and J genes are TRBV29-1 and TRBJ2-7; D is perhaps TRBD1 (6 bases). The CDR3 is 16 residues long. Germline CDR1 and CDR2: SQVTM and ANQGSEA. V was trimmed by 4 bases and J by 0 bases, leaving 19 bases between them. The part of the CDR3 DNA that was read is TGCAGCGTTGTTCCGCGTGCCGCCAGGGGCTCCTACGAG. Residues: CSVVPRAARGSYE. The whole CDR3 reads CSVVPRAARGSYEQYF.

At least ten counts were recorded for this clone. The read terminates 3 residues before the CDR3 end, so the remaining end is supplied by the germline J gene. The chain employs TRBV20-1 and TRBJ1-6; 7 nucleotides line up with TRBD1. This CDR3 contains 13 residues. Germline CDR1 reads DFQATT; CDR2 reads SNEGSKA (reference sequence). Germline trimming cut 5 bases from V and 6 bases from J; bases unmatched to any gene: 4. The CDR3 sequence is CSAFGTANSPLHF. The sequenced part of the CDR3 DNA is TGCAGTGCTTTCGGGACAGCTAATTCACCC.

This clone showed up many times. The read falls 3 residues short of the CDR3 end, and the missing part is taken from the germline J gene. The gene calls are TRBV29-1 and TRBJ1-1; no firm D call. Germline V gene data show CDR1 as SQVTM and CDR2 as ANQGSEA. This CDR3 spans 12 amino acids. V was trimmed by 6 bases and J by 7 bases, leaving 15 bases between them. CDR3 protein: CSVADNIDEAFF. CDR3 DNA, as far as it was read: TGCAGCGTCGCCGACAACATCGATGAA.

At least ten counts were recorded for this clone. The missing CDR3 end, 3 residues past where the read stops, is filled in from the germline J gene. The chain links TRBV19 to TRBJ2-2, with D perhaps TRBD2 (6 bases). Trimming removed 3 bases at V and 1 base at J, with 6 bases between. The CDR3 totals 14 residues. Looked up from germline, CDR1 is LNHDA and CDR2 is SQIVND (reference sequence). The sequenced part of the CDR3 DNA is TGTGCCAGTAGTATGGGACTGAACACCGGGGAG. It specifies CASSMGLNTGE. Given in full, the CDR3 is CASSMGLNTGELFF.

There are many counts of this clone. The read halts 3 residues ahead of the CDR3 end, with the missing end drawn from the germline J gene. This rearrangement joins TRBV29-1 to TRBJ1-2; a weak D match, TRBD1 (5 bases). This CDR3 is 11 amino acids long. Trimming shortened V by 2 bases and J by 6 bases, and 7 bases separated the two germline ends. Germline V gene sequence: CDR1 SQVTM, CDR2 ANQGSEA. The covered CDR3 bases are TGCAGCGTTGAATCGGGGGATGGC. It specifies CSVESGDG. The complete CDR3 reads CSVESGDGYTF.

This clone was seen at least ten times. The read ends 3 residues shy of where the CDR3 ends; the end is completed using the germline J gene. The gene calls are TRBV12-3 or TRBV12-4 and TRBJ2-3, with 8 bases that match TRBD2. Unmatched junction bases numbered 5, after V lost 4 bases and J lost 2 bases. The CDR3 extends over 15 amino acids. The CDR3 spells CASSWDGGATDTQYF. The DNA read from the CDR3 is TGTGCCAGCAGTTGGGACGGGGGGGCCACAGATACG.